This T cell receptor (beta chain) was sequenced for a study of T-cell reconstitution after alpha-beta-depleted transplantation in children. This clonotype showed up many times. Preparation of the TCRbeta library used unique molecular identifiers. A single record per CDR3 protein comes from TCRdb applying MiXCR to the PCR reads. The sample gives 350,000 to 500,000 distinct CDR3 sequences, around 46% of which show up once; approximately 25% is in the top ten. The starting material was PBMCs, obtained before TCRalphabeta/CD19-depleted stem cell transplant. This TCR came from a girl aged 2-10 years with aplastic anemia, due to receive a stem cell transplant.

In DNA, the CDR3 is TGTGCCAGCAGTTTAAGGGGGGGGACGTACGTCAACACCGGCACCATATATTTT. Translating it yields CASSLRGGTYVNTGTIYF. This chain uses TRBV27 with TRBJ1-3; a possible D gene is TRBD1 (6 bases). The germline V gene has CDR1 MNHEY and CDR2 SMNVEV (reference sequence). The length of the CDR3 is 18 residues. V was pared by 2 bases and J by 9 bases, with 26 bases between.